The 23 T cell receptor beta chains in this list originate from one sample, sequenced in a study of cytomegalovirus exposure and HLA in healthy donors. Vbeta (60) and Jbeta (13) primers were used in the PCR. Produced via immunoSEQ multiplex PCR; TCRdb's table is partial and in-frame only. The sample records 110,000 to 150,000 clones, roughly four fifths being singletons. Sequencing was performed on PBMCs. These receptors came from a man younger than 35 in good health and CMV-seropositive.

The V gene is TRBV6-4, the J gene TRBJ1-6; D unclear. V lost 3 bases and J lost 2, with 2 bases in between. Germline V lookup: CDR1 MRHNA, CDR2 SNTAGT. The CDR3 contains 13 residues. CDR3: CASSDTYNSPLHF. The CDR3 nucleotides read TGTGCCAGCAGTGATACCTATAATTCACCCCTCCACTTT.

The chain joins TRBV15 to TRBJ2-7; D perhaps matches TRBD1 (5 bases). There are 13 residues in the CDR3. V lost 1 base and J lost 5, with 9 bases in between. Germline CDR1 is LNHNV and CDR2 is YYDKDF (reference sequence). CDR3 sequence (DNA): TGTGCCACCAGCAGAGGGGGCAGGGACGAGCAGTACTTC. Encoded protein: CATSRGGRDEQYF.

V gene TRBV10-2 combines with J gene TRBJ2-3, with TRBD2 matching 14 bases. Germline V gene data show CDR1 as WSHSY and CDR2 as SAAADI. The CDR3 is made up of 15 amino acids. With 6 bases clipped from V and 4 bases from J, the junction kept 3 bases outside the gene matches. The DNA of the CDR3 is TGCGCCAGCAGGGGACTAGCGGGAGAAGCAGATACGCAGTATTTT. Its protein product is CASRGLAGEADTQYF.

The rearrangement links TRBV5-1 to TRBJ1-2; 7 nucleotides line up with TRBD1. The CDR3 contains 16 residues. V gave up 6 bases and J gave up 1 base; unmatched junction bases: 12. Germline lookup yields CDR1 SGHRS and CDR2 YFSETQ. CDR3 region: CASKPGQLWDNYGYTF. The CDR3 DNA follows: TGCGCCAGCAAACCGGGACAGCTTTGGGATAACTATGGCTACACCTTC.

The J gene is TRBJ2-5, the V gene TRBV6-1; 11 bases are shared with TRBD1. V trimming: 3 bases; J trimming: 5 bases; junction bases outside the gene matches: 8. The CDR3 has 16 amino acids. Germline lookup yields CDR1 MNHNS and CDR2 SASEGT. The CDR3 spells CASSDLGQGAHETQYF. The DNA for the CDR3 is TGTGCCAGCAGTGACCTAGGACAGGGGGCGCATGAGACCCAGTACTTC.

CDR3 in DNA: TGTGCCAGCACCCAGACAGGGGTGAGACAGCCCCAGCATTTT. Translation: CASTQTGVRQPQHF. The rearrangement uses TRBV28 and TRBJ1-5, with 8 bases matching TRBD1. CDR3 length equals 14 residues. The germline CDR1 and CDR2 sequences are MDHEN and SYDVKM. The J segment lost 7 bases and the V segment lost 7 bases, leaving 9 bases of the junction unmatched. The full variable domain, rest sourced from reference TRBV28 and TRBJ1-5, is DVKVTQSSRYLVKRTGEKVFLECVQDMDHENMFWYRQDPGLGLRLIYFSYDVKMKEKGDIPEGYSVSREKKERFSLILESASTNQTSMYLCASTQTGVRQPQHFGDGTRLSIL.

CDR3 region: CASQSGQINTGELFF. CDR3 DNA sequence: TGTGCCAGCCAATCGGGACAGATTAACACCGGGGAGCTGTTTTTT. The chain has TRBV6-5 and TRBJ2-2; 7 positions match TRBD1. The CDR3 totals 15 residues. Germline CDR1 is MNHEY and CDR2 is SVGAGI. Germline trimming cut 8 bases from V and 2 bases from J; bases unmatched to any gene: 8.

V and J are TRBV27 and TRBJ2-7; 8 nucleotides line up with TRBD1. CDR3 length: 14 amino acids. Unmatched junction bases numbered 7, after V lost 7 bases and J lost 2 bases. Germline V gives CDR1 MNHEY, CDR2 SMNVEV (reference sequence). The CDR3 spells CASTKGTGPYEQYF. CDR3 DNA: TGTGCCAGCACCAAAGGGACAGGCCCCTACGAGCAGTACTTC.

This chain uses TRBV18 with TRBJ2-5, with D perhaps matching TRBD1 (8 bases). The germline V and J ends were trimmed by 4 bases and 5 bases, with 14 bases remaining between them. The CDR3 consists of 14 residues. Germline CDR1 is KGHSH and CDR2 is LQKENI. Here the CDR3 reads CASSQQGGAETQYF. Written as DNA, the CDR3 is TGTGCCAGCTCACAACAGGGGGGGGCCGAGACCCAGTACTTC.

This clone was detected only a few times. J is TRBJ1-6 and V is TRBV6-5; D call uncertain. The V gene's germline CDR1 is MNHEY and CDR2 SVGAGI. This CDR3 region has 12 residues. The ends were cut back, 0 bases at V and 14 bases at J, with 8 bases in the middle. In DNA form, the CDR3 reads TGTGCCAGCAGTTACTCCGGGGAGTCCCTCCACTTT. Amino acids: CASSYSGESLHF.

This clone was found once. CDR3 DNA sequence: TGTGCCAGCAGCCAAGCGGGGGGCTCCTACGAGCAGTACTTC. Translated: CASSQAGGSYEQYF. The chain combines TRBV4-2 with TRBJ2-7; 7 nucleotides align to TRBD2. The ends lost 1 base at V and 0 bases at J; junction bases unmatched: 0. The CDR3 consists of 14 residues. Germline CDR1 is LGHNA and CDR2 is YNFKEQ.

The chain employs TRBV7-6 and TRBJ1-6, with 8 bases identical to TRBD1. This CDR3 region has 14 residues. V dropped 5 bases and J dropped 8; count of bases not matched to a gene: 5. Germline-derived CDR1 and CDR2 are SGHVS and FNYEAQ. The CDR3 region has the DNA TGTGCCAGCAGCCCGACAGGGGAGGATTCACCCCTCCACTTT. Amino acid sequence: CASSPTGEDSPLHF.

This clone was recorded once. CDR3 in amino acids: CASSVGPTGVISPLHF. The CDR3 DNA follows: TGTGCCAGCAGCGTAGGCCCGACAGGGGTGATTTCACCCCTCCACTTT. The chain combines TRBV9 with TRBJ1-6; 8 nucleotides align to TRBD1. Germline CDR1 SGDLS, CDR2 YYNGEE. This CDR3 region has 16 residues. Losses at the gene ends were 0 bases for V and 9 bases for J; bases not matched to a gene: 8.

This chain connects TRBV27 to TRBJ2-5; 9 nucleotides match TRBD2. Near its end, the DNA agrees better with TRBJ2-7, so the J call may be wrong. Germline CDR1 is MNHEY and CDR2 is SMNVEV (reference sequence). The CDR3 has 15 residues. The CDR3 nucleotides read TGTGCCAGCAGTTTCGCGCTAGCGGGACCCTACGAGCAGTACTTC. Protein sequence: CASSFALAGPYEQYF.

This clone has a single count. CDR3 sequence: CASSETGGQGPQHF. CDR3 coding DNA: TGTGCCAGCAGCGAAACAGGGGGACAAGGGCCCCAGCATTTT. The chain is built from TRBV6-1 and TRBJ1-5; 8 bases agree with TRBD1. V shed 6 bases, J shed 9 bases, and the junction held 10 bases outside the gene matches. CDR1 is MNHNS, CDR2 SASEGT, per germline. The CDR3 covers 14 residues.

This sequence joins TRBV4-1 and TRBJ2-5; D might be TRBD2 (6 bases). Germline CDR1 reads MGHRA; CDR2 reads YSYEKL. V lost 6 bases to trimming and J lost 1 base, with 15 bases between them. The length of the CDR3 is 15 residues. This chain's CDR3 is CASRPGTQIQETQYF. CDR3 nucleotide sequence: TGCGCCAGCAGACCCGGGACTCAGATCCAAGAGACCCAGTACTTC.

This clone turned up a few times. The genes are TRBV4-1 and TRBJ1-1; D may be TRBD1 (5 bases). The CDR3 covers 15 residues. CDR1 is MGHRA, CDR2 YSYEKL, per germline. With 6 bases removed from V and 1 base from J, the gap between germline ends came to 15 bases. The CDR3 loop is CASRGGPGRNTEAFF. Written as DNA, the CDR3 is TGCGCCAGCAGGGGAGGGCCAGGGAGGAACACTGAAGCTTTCTTT.

CDR3 in amino acids: CASSARSDEAFF. The CDR3 DNA reads TGTGCCAGCAGCGCCCGTAGTGATGAAGCTTTCTTT. The chain employs TRBV6-5 and TRBJ1-1; D is unclear. CDR3 length: 12 amino acids. Germline V gives CDR1 MNHEY, CDR2 SVGAGI. Trimming took off 6 bases at V and 7 bases at J, with 12 bases between the two ends.

The V gene is TRBV5-6, the J gene TRBJ2-1, with 9 positions matching TRBD1. After removal of 5 bases from V and 7 bases from J, the junction contained 7 bases not matched to a gene. This CDR3 contains 14 residues. The germline gives CDR1 SGHDT, CDR2 YYEEEE. This chain's CDR3 is CASSSGQGKNEQFF. CDR3 DNA: TGTGCCAGCAGTTCGGGACAGGGTAAAAATGAGCAGTTCTTC.

The rearrangement uses TRBV29-1 and TRBJ2-5; D not certain. Deletions cut 4 bases from V and 2 bases from J, with 5 bases between. Germline CDR1 reads SQVTM; CDR2 reads ANQGSEA. This CDR3 is 11 amino acids long. The CDR3 nucleotides read TGCAGCGTTGCGGAGCAAGAGACCCAGTACTTC. It translates to CSVAEQETQYF.

The CDR3 region has the DNA TGTGCCAGCAGCTTAATTGGTAGCGGGAGAACCGGGGAGCTGTTTTTT. It encodes CASSLIGSGRTGELFF. The chain joins TRBV7-8 to TRBJ2-2; 9 positions agree with TRBD2. This CDR3 contains 16 residues. The germline CDR1 and CDR2 sequences are SGHVS and FQNEAQ. Trimming took 2 bases from V and 5 from J; bases not matched to a gene: 6.

The chain carries TRBV28 and TRBJ1-1, with 7 bases aligning to TRBD1. The CDR3 has 15 amino acids. Per germline, CDR1 MDHEN and CDR2 SYDVKM. Trimming removed 5 bases from V and 0 bases from J; junction bases left unmatched: 6. This CDR3 is CASSPGTALNTEAFF. The DNA for the CDR3 is TGTGCCAGCAGTCCAGGGACAGCGTTGAACACTGAAGCTTTCTTT.

V and J are TRBV5-1 and TRBJ2-2; 10 bases agree with TRBD1. After removal of 4 bases from V and 7 bases from J, the junction contained 7 bases not matched to a gene. This CDR3 has 15 residues. Germline V gene sequence: CDR1 SGHRS, CDR2 YFSETQ. The CDR3 protein is CASSHGTGVGGELFF. In DNA, the CDR3 is TGCGCCAGCAGCCACGGGACAGGGGTTGGCGGGGAGCTGTTTTTT.